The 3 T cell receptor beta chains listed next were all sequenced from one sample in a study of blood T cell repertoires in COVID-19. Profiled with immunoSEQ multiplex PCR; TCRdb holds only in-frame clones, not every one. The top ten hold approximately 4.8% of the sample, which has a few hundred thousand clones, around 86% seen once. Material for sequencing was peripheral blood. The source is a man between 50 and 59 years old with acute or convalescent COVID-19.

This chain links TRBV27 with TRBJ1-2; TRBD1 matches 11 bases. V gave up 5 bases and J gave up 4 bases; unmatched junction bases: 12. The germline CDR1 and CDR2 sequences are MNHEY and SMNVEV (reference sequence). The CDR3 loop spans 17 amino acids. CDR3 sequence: CASSTGRGTGGSYGYTF. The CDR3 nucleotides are TGTGCCAGCAGTACCGGGCGCGGGACAGGGGGTTCCTATGGCTACACCTTC.

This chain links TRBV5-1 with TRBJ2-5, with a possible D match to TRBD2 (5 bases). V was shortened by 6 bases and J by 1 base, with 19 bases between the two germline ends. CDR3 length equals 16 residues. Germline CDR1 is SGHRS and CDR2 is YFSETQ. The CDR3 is CASIPGKRVIQETQYF. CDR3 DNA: TGCGCCAGCATCCCCGGGAAAAGGGTGATCCAAGAGACCCAGTACTTC.

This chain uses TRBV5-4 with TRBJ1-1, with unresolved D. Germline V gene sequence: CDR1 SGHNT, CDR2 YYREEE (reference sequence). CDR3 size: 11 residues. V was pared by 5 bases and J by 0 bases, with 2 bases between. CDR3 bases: TGTGCCAGCAGTATGAACACTGAAGCTTTCTTT. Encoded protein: CASSMNTEAFF.